This TCR beta chain was sequenced during a study of blood T cells in healthy people across ages. Study-level results: Long-lived donors exceeded aged donors in naive CD4+ cells and diversity. From one million sequenced T cells, diversity estimates were lower bounds. Significant beta diversity loss was already apparent by age around 36, declining roughly linearly.

Primed by a sample-barcoded 5' primer and a J-beta primer mix, a second PCR proceeded for about 6 to 12 cycles. TCRdb passed the 5' RACE reads through MiXCR, listing each CDR3 protein once. This table has over 1,200,000 distinct CDR3 sequences, approximately 60% appearing once. The CDR3 extends over 11 amino acids. The V end lost 6 bases, the J end lost 8 bases, and 10 bases lay between the germline ends. Each sample used at least 6 million PBMCs. As for this clonotype: Its antigen is unidentified.

This receptor was obtained from a man aged 18 to 30 in good health. The material sequenced was blood. The chain couples TRBV12-3 or TRBV12-4 to TRBJ1-1; D ambiguous. The CDR3 here is CASSNRREAFF. The CDR3 bases are TGTGCCAGCAGCAATCGGAGGGAAGCTTTCTTT.